The rows below give T cell receptor beta chains drawn from one sample of a study of CD4 T cells in relation to SARS-CoV-2 and coronaviruses. Assay used: immunoSEQ multiplex PCR; TCRdb lists only in-frame clones, some missing. The sample includes 9,500 to 12,000 clones, 70% to 85% of them seen just once. No antigens are known for them. Material: CD4+ T cells from PBMCs, cultured in vitro. The receptors derive from a human donor in good health. CDR3s include the opening cysteine and the closing phenylalanine or tryptophan. The D gene is left open where the match is weak.

J gene | V gene | D gene | CDR3 DNA | CDR3 protein
TRBJ1-5 | TRBV19 | - | TGTGCCAGTAGTATAGGGGGAACGGGAAAGCCCCAGCATTTT | CASSIGGTGKPQHF
TRBJ1-1 | TRBV6-5 | - | TGTGCCAGCAGCTCCGAGTTGGGTGAAGCTTTCTTT | CASSSELGEAFF
TRBJ2-1 | TRBV12-1 | - | TGTGCCAGCAGCTTTTATCTGCGGGGACTACTCCCGGATGAGCAGTTCTTC | CASSFYLRGLLPDEQFF
TRBJ1-4 | TRBV4-3 | - | TGCGCCAGCAGCCAAGCCCAGGGCGCGGGAAAACTGTTTTTT | CASSQAQGAGKLFF
TRBJ2-7 | TRBV7-2 | - | TGTGCCAGCAGCTTCAATACACTGGGGCCTCTCGAGCAGTACTTC | CASSFNTLGPLEQYF
TRBJ1-1 | TRBV19 | - | TGTGCCAGTAGTAACACCCTCGGGACTGAAGCTTTCTTT | CASSNTLGTEAFF
TRBJ1-2 | TRBV3-1/TRBV3-2 | - | TGTGCCAGCAGTCCTAACCCGGAATCCTCCTATGGCTACACCTTC | CASSPNPESSYGYTF
TRBJ2-7 | TRBV5-5 | TRBD2 | TGTGCCAGCAGCTTGGCCAGGCTAGCGGTTACCTACGAGCAGTACTTC | CASSLARLAVTYEQYF
TRBJ2-5 | TRBV11-3 | TRBD1 | TGTGCCAGCAGCCGAACAGGGGGCAACCTGGAGACCCAGTACTTC | CASSRTGGNLETQYF
TRBJ2-3 | TRBV5-1 | TRBD1 | TGCGCCAGCAGCTTATGGGACAGGGCGGCAGATACGCAGTATTTT | CASSLWDRAADTQYF
TRBJ1-3 | TRBV2 | - | - | CASTSGTTGNTIYF
TRBJ1-2 | TRBV25-1 | TRBD1 | TGTGCCAGCAGTGATCGGGACAGGGAGGGTGGCTACACCTTC | CASSDRDREGGYTF
TRBJ2-3 | TRBV6-7 | TRBD2 | TGTGCCAGCAGTTACGGTGGTCTAGGGCGGGAGATTGATACGCAGTATTTT | CASSYGGLGREIDTQYF
TRBJ1-1 | TRBV6-2/TRBV6-3 | - | TGTGCCAGCAGTTACTCCGCCCGGAAGATGAACACTGAAGCTTTCTTT | CASSYSARKMNTEAFF
TRBJ2-3 | TRBV19 | - | TGTGCCAGTAGTTTCAGGCGAGGCACAGATACGCAGTATTTT | CASSFRRGTDTQYF